This TCR beta chain was recovered during a study of shared clonotypes between healthy human individuals. Points from the study as a whole: All-four-donor shared clonotypes had higher generation probabilities than non-shared clonotypes did. Rarefaction showed that sequencing of sorted subsets was incomplete (despite large depth).

V lost 3 bases to trimming and J lost 7 bases, with 9 bases between them. Germline assignment: CDR1 SEHNR and CDR2 FQNEAQ (reference sequence). The CDR3 length is 12 residues. CD45RO-negative, CCR7-positively selected cells formed the naive CD8 fraction, excluding terminally differentiated effector memory CD45RA+ cells. Details on this clone: Its antigen remains unknown.

Profiling relied on immunoSEQ multiplex PCR, and the TCRdb table lists in-frame clones only, not all of them. The sample has 760,000 or so clones, 96% seen once. The TCR comes from a man aged 25-45 years in good health. The chain combines TRBV7-9 with TRBJ2-5; D not resolved. Sequencing input: naive CD8+ T cells sorted from blood. The CDR3 loop reads CASSFLIGTQYF. The DNA of the CDR3 is TGTGCCAGCAGCTTTTTGATTGGGACCCAGTACTTC. The full variable domain, completed using reference TRBV7-9 and TRBJ2-5, is DTGVSQNPRHKITKRGQNVTFRCDPISEHNRLYWYRQTLGQGPEFLTYFQNEAQLEKSRLLSDRFSAERPKGSFSTLEIQRTEQGDSAMYLCASSFLIGTQYFGPGTRLLVL.